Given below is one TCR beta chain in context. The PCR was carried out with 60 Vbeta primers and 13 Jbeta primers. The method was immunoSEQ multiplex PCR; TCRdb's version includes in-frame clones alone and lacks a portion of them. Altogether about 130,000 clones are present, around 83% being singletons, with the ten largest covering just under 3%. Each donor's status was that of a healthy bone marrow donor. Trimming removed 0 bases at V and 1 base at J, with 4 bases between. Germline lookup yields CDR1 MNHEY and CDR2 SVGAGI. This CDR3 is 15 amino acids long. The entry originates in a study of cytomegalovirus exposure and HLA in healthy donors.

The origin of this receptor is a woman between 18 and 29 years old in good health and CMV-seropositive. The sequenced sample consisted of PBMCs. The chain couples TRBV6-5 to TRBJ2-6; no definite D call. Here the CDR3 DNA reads TGTGCCAGCAGTTACTCGACTTCTGGGGCCAACGTCCTGACTTTC. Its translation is CASSYSTSGANVLTF.